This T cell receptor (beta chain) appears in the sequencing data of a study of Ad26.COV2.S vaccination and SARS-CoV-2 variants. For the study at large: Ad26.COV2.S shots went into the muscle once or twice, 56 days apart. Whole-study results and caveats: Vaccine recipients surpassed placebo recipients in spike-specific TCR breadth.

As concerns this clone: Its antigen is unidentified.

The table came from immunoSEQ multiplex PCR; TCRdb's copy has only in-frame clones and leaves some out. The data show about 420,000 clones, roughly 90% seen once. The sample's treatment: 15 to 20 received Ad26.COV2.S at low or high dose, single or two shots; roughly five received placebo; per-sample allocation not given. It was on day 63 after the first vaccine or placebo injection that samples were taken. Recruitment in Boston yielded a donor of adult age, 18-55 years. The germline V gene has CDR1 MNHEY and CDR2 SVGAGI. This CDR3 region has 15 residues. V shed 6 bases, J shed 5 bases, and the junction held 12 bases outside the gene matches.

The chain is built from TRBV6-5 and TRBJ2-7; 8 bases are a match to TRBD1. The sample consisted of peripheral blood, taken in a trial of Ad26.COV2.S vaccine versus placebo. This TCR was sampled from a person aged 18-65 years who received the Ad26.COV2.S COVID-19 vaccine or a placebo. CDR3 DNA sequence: TGTGCCAGCAGCCCCGGGACAGGTAGAATCCACGAGCAGTACTTC. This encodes CASSPGTGRIHEQYF.